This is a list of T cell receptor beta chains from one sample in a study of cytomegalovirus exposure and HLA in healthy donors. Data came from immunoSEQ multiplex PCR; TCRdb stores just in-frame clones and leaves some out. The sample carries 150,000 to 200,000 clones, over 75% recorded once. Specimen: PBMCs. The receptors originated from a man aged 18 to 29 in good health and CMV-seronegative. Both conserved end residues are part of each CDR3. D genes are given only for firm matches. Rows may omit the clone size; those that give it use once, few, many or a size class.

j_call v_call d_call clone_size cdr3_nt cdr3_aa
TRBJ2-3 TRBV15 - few TGTGCCACCAGCAGAGATCATCAGGGCACAGATACGCAGTATTTT CATSRDHQGTDTQYF
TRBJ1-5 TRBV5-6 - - TGTGCCAGCAGCTTGAGGGGGACGTATAGCAATCAGCCCCAGCATTTT CASSLRGTYSNQPQHF
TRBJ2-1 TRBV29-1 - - TGCAGCGTTGCGAGGGGACTTAGGGGCAATGAGCAGTTCTTC CSVARGLRGNEQFF
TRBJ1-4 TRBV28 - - TGTGCCAGCAGTTTTCAGGGTATGGATGAAAAACTGTTTTTT CASSFQGMDEKLFF
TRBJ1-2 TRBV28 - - TGTGCCAGCAGATATCGAGGGATCTCAGCTAACTATGGCTACACCTTC CASRYRGISANYGYTF
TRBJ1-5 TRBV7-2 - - TGTGCCAGCAGCTTAACCTGGACGGACGACTGGGAGCAGCCCCGGCATTTT CASSLTWTDDWEQPRHF
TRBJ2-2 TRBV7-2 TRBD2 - TGTGCCAGCAGCTTAGGGCCACTAGCGGGGAGCAGGGGGGAGCTGTTTTTT CASSLGPLAGSRGELFF
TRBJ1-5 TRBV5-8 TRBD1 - TGTGCCAGCATCGACTGGGACAGGGGTAGCAATCAGCCCCAGCATTTT CASIDWDRGSNQPQHF
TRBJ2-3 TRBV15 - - TGTGCCACCAGCCTGGGCACTGGATTAACAGATACGCAGTATTTT CATSLGTGLTDTQYF
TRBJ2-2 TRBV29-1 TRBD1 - TGCAGCGTTGGAGGGGGCGCCAACACCGGGGAGCTGTTTTTT CSVGGGANTGELFF
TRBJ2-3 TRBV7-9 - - TGTGCCAGCACCAGGCTGGGGACTAGCACAGATACGCAGTATTTT CASTRLGTSTDTQYF
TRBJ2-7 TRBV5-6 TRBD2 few TGTGCCAGCAGCCCGGGGACTAGCCGGGGCGAGCAGTACTTC CASSPGTSRGEQYF
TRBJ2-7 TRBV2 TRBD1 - TGTGCCAGCAGTGAGGGCAGGGGGTTTGACGAGCAGTACTTC CASSEGRGFDEQYF
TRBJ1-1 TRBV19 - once TGTGCCAGTAAAATCCAGGGGAGCACTGAAGCTTTCTTT CASKIQGSTEAFF
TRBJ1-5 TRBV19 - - TGTGCCAGTAGGGACCTCCAGGGGAATCAGCCCCAGCATTTT CASRDLQGNQPQHF
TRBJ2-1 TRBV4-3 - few TGCGCCAGCAGCCAAGATCCCCCAGGACATACATACAATGAGCAGTTCTTC CASSQDPPGHTYNEQFF
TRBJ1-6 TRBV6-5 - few TGTGCCAGCAGTCGACAGAATTCACCCCTCCACTTT CASSRQNSPLHF
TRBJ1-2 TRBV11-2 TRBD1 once TGTGCCAGCAGCTCGACAGGGCCTTATGGCTACACCTTC CASSSTGPYGYTF
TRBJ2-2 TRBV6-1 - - TGTGCCAGCAGTGATCTGTGGGGGGAAGGGGAGCTGTTTTTT CASSDLWGEGELFF
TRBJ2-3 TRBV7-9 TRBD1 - TGTGCCAGCAGCCGCTCCGGGACAGGGCTGGTGGATACGCAGTATTTT CASSRSGTGLVDTQYF
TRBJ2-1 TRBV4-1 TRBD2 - TGCGCCAGCAGCCAAGAGGGACTAGCAGGCCATGGTGAGCAGTTCTTC CASSQEGLAGHGEQFF
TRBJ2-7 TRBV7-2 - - TGTGCCAGCAGCTGGACGACGACAGAGCCAGTGGACGAGCAGTACTTC CASSWTTTEPVDEQYF
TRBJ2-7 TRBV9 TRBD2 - TGTGCCAGCAGCCCCCCCTTAGCGGGAGGAACCTACGAGCAGTACTTC CASSPPLAGGTYEQYF
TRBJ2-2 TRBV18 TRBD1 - TGTGCCAGCTCACCAGGGACAGCCCGCACCGGGGAGCTGTTTTTT CASSPGTARTGELFF
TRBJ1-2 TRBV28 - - TGTGCCAGCAGTTCCGGGGGGGTATCGCACTATGGCTACACCTTC CASSSGGVSHYGYTF
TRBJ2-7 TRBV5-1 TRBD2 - TGCGCCAGCAGCTTGGACGGGGGGGGTACTAGCGAGCAGTACTTC CASSLDGGGTSEQYF
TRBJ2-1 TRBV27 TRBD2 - TGTGCCAGCAACATACTAGCGGGAGGGCGGGGGGGCTCCTACAATGAGCAGTTCTTC CASNILAGGRGGSYNEQFF
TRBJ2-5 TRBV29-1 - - TGCAGCGTTGGCACCCTCGGGGAGACCCAGTACTTC CSVGTLGETQYF
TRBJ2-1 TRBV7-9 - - TGTGCCACCCATAAGCCCACCAATGAGCAGTTCTTC CATHKPTNEQFF
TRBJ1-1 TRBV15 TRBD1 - TGTGCCACCAGCAGATACAGAACAGGGGGCCTTACTGAAGCTTTCTTT CATSRYRTGGLTEAFF
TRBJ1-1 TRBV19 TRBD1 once TGTGCCAGTAGTAGGGGGCAGGGACAGGGGTTTGGGATGAACACTGAAGCTTTCTTT CASSRGQGQGFGMNTEAFF
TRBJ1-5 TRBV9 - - TGTGCCAGCAGCGAGAACGCGGGGTCCCAGCCCCAGCATTTT CASSENAGSQPQHF
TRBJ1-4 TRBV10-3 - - TGTGCCATCAGCCGGACAGCAACTAATGAAAAACTGTTTTTT CAISRTATNEKLFF
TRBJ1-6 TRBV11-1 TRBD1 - TGTGCCAGCAGCTACAGGGGTAATAATTCACCCCTCCACTTT CASSYRGNNSPLHF
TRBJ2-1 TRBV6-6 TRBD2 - TGTGCCAGCCGTAGCGGGAGCCATGAGCAGTTCTTC CASRSGSHEQFF
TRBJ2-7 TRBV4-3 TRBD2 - TGCGCCAGCAGCCAAAACCGGGCGGGGGGGTCCGAGCAGTACTTC CASSQNRAGGSEQYF
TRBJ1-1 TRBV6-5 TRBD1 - TGTGCCAGCAGTTTAGGGACAGGCCTGAACACTGAAGCTTTCTTT CASSLGTGLNTEAFF